The rows below give T cell receptor beta chains drawn from one sample of a study of long-term antiretroviral therapy in people with HIV. The method was immunoSEQ multiplex PCR; TCRdb's version includes in-frame clones alone and lacks a portion of them. The sample has 20,000 to 25,000 clones; over 75% are singletons. This sample comprised unsorted PBMCs, obtained 0.3 years after starting antiretroviral therapy. Receptors were obtained from a man aged 50 to 60 with HIV. CDR3s include the opening cysteine and the closing phenylalanine or tryptophan. Fields, in order: J gene, V gene, clone size, D gene, CDR3 DNA, CDR3 protein. The D gene is left open where the match is weak. Not all rows give a size; the values are once, few, many and, for expanded clones, a class.

TRBJ1-1	TRBV15	few	TRBD1	TGTGCCACCAGCAGACAGGGGGCGGTCACTGAAGCTTTCTTT	CATSRQGAVTEAFF
TRBJ2-7	TRBV2	few	.	TGTGCTACAAAGGGCGGGGCCGTCTACGAGCAGTACTTC	CATKGGAVYEQYF
TRBJ2-3	TRBV7-9	.	.	TGTGCCAGCAGCCGAGTTGGGGAGGGGGCCCAAGATACGCAGTATTTT	CASSRVGEGAQDTQYF
TRBJ2-1	TRBV7-2	.	TRBD2	TGTGCCAGCAGCCGCGGGACTATCAATGAGCAGTTCTTC	CASSRGTINEQFF
TRBJ1-4	TRBV18	few	.	TGTGCCAGCTCACCGAAGGCGAATGGCGAAAAACTGTTTTTT	CASSPKANGEKLFF
TRBJ1-5	TRBV5-8	.	TRBD1	TGTGCCAGCAGCTGGACAGGACTTCAGCCCCAGCATTTT	CASSWTGLQPQHF
TRBJ2-1	TRBV11-3	.	TRBD2	TGTGCCAGCAGCGGCGGGGGGGCCTCCTACAATGAGCAGTTCTTC	CASSGGGASYNEQFF
TRBJ1-6	TRBV5-6	.	.	TGTGCCAGCAGCTTGACAGGTTATAATTCACCCCTCCACTTT	CASSLTGYNSPLHF
TRBJ1-4	TRBV19	.	.	TGTGCCAGTAGTTCGGGGCAGGGTGTTGTGAAACTGTTTTTT	CASSSGQGVVKLFF
TRBJ2-3	TRBV15	.	.	TGTGCCACCAGCAGGAGGACCACAACGGGCGCAGATACGCAGTATTTT	CATSRRTTTGADTQYF
TRBJ2-7	TRBV7-2	.	.	TGTGCCAGCAGCTTAGTCGGTGTGGCCAACTCCTACGAGCAGTACTTC	CASSLVGVANSYEQYF
TRBJ2-7	TRBV29-1	.	.	TGCAGCGTCAGGGACATAAGGTACGAGCAGTACTTC	CSVRDIRYEQYF
TRBJ1-5	TRBV10-1	few	.	TGCGCCAGCAGTGAGAGGAGGGATCAGCCCCAGCATTTT	CASSERRDQPQHF
TRBJ2-7	TRBV28	.	TRBD2	TGTGCCAGCAGCCCGTGGGACTATCATCCCTACGAGCAGTACTTC	CASSPWDYHPYEQYF
TRBJ2-1	TRBV11-3	medium-sized	TRBD2	TGTGCCAGCAGCCCCTGGACTAGCGGGAGGGCCAAGTCCTACAATGAGCAGTTCTTC	CASSPWTSGRAKSYNEQFF
TRBJ2-3	TRBV5-4	.	.	TGTGCCAGCAGCTTGGAGGCGCAAGGCACAGATACGCAGTATTTT	CASSLEAQGTDTQYF
TRBJ2-1	TRBV28	.	TRBD2	TGTGCCAGCAGTTTTCTAGCGGCAGCTGGGGAGCAGTTCTTC	CASSFLAAAGEQFF
TRBJ2-5	TRBV10-2	.	.	TGCGCCAGCAGTCCGACCCAGGGGAACCAAGAGACCCAGTACTTC	CASSPTQGNQETQYF
TRBJ2-5	TRBV9	.	.	TGTGCCAGCAGCGTAGCCGGGTGGCAAGAGACCCAGTACTTC	CASSVAGWQETQYF
TRBJ1-2	TRBV29-1	.	.	TGCAGCGTTGAAGATCTTGGGGCAGGGAACTATGGCTACACCTTC	CSVEDLGAGNYGYTF
TRBJ2-2	TRBV29-1	once	TRBD2	TGCAGCGTTGAGAGGGACTATACCGGGGAGCTGTTTTTT	CSVERDYTGELFF
TRBJ2-5	TRBV28	once	TRBD1	TGTGCCAGCGCTTCAGCCGGGACAGGGACTCCGACCCAGTACTTC	CASASAGTGTPTQYF
TRBJ2-5	TRBV11-2	.	.	TGTGCCAGCAGCTTACGTCGGGAAGAGACCCAGTACTTC	CASSLRREETQYF
TRBJ2-3	TRBV5-4	once	.	TGTGCCAGCAGCCCTTTGGGACGTCCCAGCACAGATACGCAGTATTTT	CASSPLGRPSTDTQYF
TRBJ2-7	TRBV7-9	few	.	TGTGCCAGCAGCGAAACAGGCGAGCAGTACTTC	CASSETGEQYF
TRBJ2-7	TRBV7-2	.	.	TGTGCCAGCAGATCAACCTCCAGGGGCCCCTACGAGCAGTACTTC	CASRSTSRGPYEQYF
TRBJ2-1	TRBV4-3	.	TRBD1	TGCGCCAGCAGCCCAAACCATGGGACAGGCAACTACAATGAGCAGTTCTTC	CASSPNHGTGNYNEQFF
TRBJ2-2	TRBV7-3	.	.	TGTGCCAGCAGCTCGAGTTCCGGGTGGAACACCGGGGAGCTGTTTTTT	CASSSSSGWNTGELFF
TRBJ1-2	TRBV7-9	.	.	TGTGCCAGCAGCCAAGACGGTCCTTCAGGGGGCTACACCTTC	CASSQDGPSGGYTF
TRBJ2-7	TRBV7-2	.	.	TGTGCCAGCAGCTTAGTGGTACTCTACGAGCAGTACTTC	CASSLVVLYEQYF
TRBJ2-7	TRBV4-1	medium-sized	TRBD1	TGCGCCAGCAGCTTTTCAGGGGGCGAGCAGTACTTC	CASSFSGGEQYF